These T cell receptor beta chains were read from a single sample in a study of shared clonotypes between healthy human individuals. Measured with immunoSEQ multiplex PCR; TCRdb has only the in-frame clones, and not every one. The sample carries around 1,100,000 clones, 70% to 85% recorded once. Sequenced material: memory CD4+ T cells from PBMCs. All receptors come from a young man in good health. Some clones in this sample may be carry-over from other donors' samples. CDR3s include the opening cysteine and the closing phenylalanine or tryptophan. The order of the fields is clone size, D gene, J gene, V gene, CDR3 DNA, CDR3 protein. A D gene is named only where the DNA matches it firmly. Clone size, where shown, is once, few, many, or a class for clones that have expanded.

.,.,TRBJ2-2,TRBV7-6,TGTGCCAGCAGCTCTCAGAGCAACGGGGAGCTGTTTTTT,CASSSQSNGELFF
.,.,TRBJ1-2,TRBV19,TGTGCCAGTAGTATAGCATCGGGGCGGTTGAATGGCTACACCTTC,CASSIASGRLNGYTF
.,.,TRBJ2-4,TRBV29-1,TGCAGCGTTAAAGGGGGAGGGCCGAACATTCAGTACTTC,CSVKGGGPNIQYF
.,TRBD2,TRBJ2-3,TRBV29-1,TGCAGCGGGGGCGGCGGGAGGGCAGATACGCAGTATTTT,CSGGGGRADTQYF
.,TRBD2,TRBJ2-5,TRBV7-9,TGTGCCAGCAGCCCAACCCTCGGAACTAGCGGGAGCGGGGAGACCCAGTACTTC,CASSPTLGTSGSGETQYF
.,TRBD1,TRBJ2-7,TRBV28,TGTGCCAGCAGTGACCCTACAGGGGGCATCGGCGAGCAGTACTTC,CASSDPTGGIGEQYF
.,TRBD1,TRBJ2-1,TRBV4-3,TGCGCCAGCAGCCAATCCCGAGACAGGGCCTACAATGAGCAGTTCTTC,CASSQSRDRAYNEQFF
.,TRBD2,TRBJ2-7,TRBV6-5,TGTGCCAGCAGTTACGCGCGGACTAGCGGGTCCTACGAGCAGTACTTC,CASSYARTSGSYEQYF
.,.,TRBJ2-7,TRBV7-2,TGTGCCAGCAGCTTAGGAGTCAGCTCCTACGAGCAGTACTTC,CASSLGVSSYEQYF
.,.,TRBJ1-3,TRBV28,TGTGCCAGCAGTTTGACCCCTGGAAACACCATATATTTT,CASSLTPGNTIYF
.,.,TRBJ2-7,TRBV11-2,TGTGCCAGCAGCTTAAAGGCCCACGAGCAGTACTTC,CASSLKAHEQYF
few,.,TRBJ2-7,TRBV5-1,TGCGCCAGCAGCGCTACAGGGAAAGGCGAGCAGTACTTC,CASSATGKGEQYF
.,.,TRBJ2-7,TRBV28,TGTGCCAGCAGCACGAGGGTCGGGCACGAGCAGTACTTC,CASSTRVGHEQYF
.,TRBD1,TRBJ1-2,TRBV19,TGTGCCAGTAGCGCCAACCCCGGGACAGGGAGGTATGGCTACACCTTC,CASSANPGTGRYGYTF
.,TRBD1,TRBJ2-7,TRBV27,TGTGCCAGCAGACCGGGACAGGGCGGGTACGAGCAGTACTTC,CASRPGQGGYEQYF
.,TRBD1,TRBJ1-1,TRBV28,TGTGCCAGCAGTTTGAGAAAGGGGGCGATGAACACTGAAGCTTTCTTT,CASSLRKGAMNTEAFF
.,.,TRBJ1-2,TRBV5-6,TGTGCCAGCAGCGATTACGGGACTGATGGCTACACCTTC,CASSDYGTDGYTF
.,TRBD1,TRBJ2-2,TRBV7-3,TGTGCCAGCAGCGCGGCAGTGGGACAGGGTTGGTTCGGGGAGCTGTTCTTT,CASSAAVGQGWFGELFF
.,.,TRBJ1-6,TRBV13,TGTGCCAGCAGCCGCCGCTCTAGCTCCTATAATTCACCCCTCCACTTT,CASSRRSSSYNSPLHF
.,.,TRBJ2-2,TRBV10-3,TGTGCCATCAGTGAATCGAACCCGTACACCGGGGAGCTGTTTTTT,CAISESNPYTGELFF
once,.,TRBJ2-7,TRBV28,TGTGCCAGCAGTCCCCAGGACGGGAGCTCCTACGAGCAGTACTTC,CASSPQDGSSYEQYF
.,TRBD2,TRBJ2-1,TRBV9,TGTGCCAGCAGCGTAGTAAGTCGCGGGAGGGCCCTTGAGCAGTTCTTC,CASSVVSRGRALEQFF
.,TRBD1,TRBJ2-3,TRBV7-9,TGTGCCAGCAGCCCCCAGGGGGCAGATACGCAGTATTTT,CASSPQGADTQYF
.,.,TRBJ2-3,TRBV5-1,TGCGCCAGCAGCTCCAAAGAAGTGACGGGGTGGGGCGCAGATACGCAGTATTTT,CASSSKEVTGWGADTQYF
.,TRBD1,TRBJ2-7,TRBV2,TGTGCCAGCAGTAGGACAGGGGGGGCCTACGAGCAGTACTTC,CASSRTGGAYEQYF
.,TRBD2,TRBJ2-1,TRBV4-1,TGCGCCAGCAGCCAAGGACTAGCGGGAGTAGAGCAGTTCTTC,CASSQGLAGVEQFF
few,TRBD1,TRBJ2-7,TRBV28,TGTGCCAGCAGTGACCGACAGGGCTTGGGCTACGAGCAGTACTTC,CASSDRQGLGYEQYF
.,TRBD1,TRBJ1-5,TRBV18,TGTGCCAGCTCACCCGCGGGACAGGGAGAAAATCAGCCCCAGCATTTT,CASSPAGQGENQPQHF
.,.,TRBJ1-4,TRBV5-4,TGTGCCAGCAGCACTGGTGGAGGAAACCAAAAACTGTTTTTT,CASSTGGGNQKLFF